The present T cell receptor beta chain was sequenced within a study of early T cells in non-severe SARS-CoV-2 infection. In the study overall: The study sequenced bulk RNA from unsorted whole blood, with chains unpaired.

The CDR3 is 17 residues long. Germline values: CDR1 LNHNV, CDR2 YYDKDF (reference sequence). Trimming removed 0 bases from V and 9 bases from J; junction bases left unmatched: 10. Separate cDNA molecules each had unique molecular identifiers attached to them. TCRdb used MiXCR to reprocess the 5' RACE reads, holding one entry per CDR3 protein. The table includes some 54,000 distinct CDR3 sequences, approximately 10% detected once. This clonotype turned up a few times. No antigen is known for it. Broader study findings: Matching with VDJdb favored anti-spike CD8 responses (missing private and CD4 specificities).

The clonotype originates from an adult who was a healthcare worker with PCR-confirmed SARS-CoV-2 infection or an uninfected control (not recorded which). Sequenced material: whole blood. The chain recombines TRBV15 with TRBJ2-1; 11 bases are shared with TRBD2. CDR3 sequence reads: CATSRDLGTSGGGEQFF. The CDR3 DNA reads TGTGCCACCAGCAGAGATCTAGGGACTAGCGGAGGGGGTGAGCAGTTCTTC. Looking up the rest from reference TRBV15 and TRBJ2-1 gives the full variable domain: DAMVIQNPRYQVTQFGKPVTLSCSQTLNHNVMYWYQQKSSQAPKLLFHYYDKDFNNEADTPDNFQSRRPNTSFCFLDIRSPGLGDTAMYLCATSRDLGTSGGGEQFFGPGTRLTVL.